Below are 24 T cell receptor beta chains sequenced from a single sample in a study of vaccination and CD4 T cells after COVID-19. The treatment was: roughly ten-day PBMC culture with coronavirus spike peptide pools or control peptides (ViraFEST assay). No antigen has been identified for these receptors. Cultured CD4+ T cells had their DNA profiled by the Oncomine TCR Beta short-read assay. TCRdb reprocessed the PCR reads via MiXCR and lists one record per CDR3 protein. The top ten clones hold 10% of a sample with about 10,000 distinct CDR3 sequences, approximately 69% of them seen once. Sequencing was performed on CD4+ T cells from blood, cultured in vitro. These receptors all come from a human donor who had recovered from COVID-19.

This chain connects TRBV21-1 to TRBJ1-4; TRBD1 was called by the table and not checked on the DNA. TRBV21-1 is deemed a pseudogene. This CDR3 has 18 residues. In nucleotides, the CDR3 is TGTGCCAGCAGCAGTCCAGGGGATAGTAGGGCAACTAATGAAAAACTGTTTTTT. Translated: CASSSPGDSRATNEKLFF.

The chain uses TRBV20-1 and TRBJ2-3, with 9 bases fitting TRBD2. This CDR3 is built from 13 residues. The junction had 4 bases not matched to a gene; V was cut back by 6 bases and J by 3 bases. Germline V CDR1 and CDR2: DFQATT, SNEGSKA (reference sequence). The CDR3 bases are TGCAGTGCCTTAGCGGGAGAAACAGATACGCAGTATTTT. Protein sequence: CSALAGETDTQYF.

The V gene is TRBV11-2, the J gene TRBJ2-2, with unresolved D. In germline, CDR1 is SGHAT, CDR2 FQNNGV. V was cut by 5 bases and J by 4 bases, with 14 bases left in between. The CDR3 has 15 amino acids. The CDR3 protein is CASSAATLGTGELFF. The CDR3 DNA reads as TGTGCCAGCAGCGCCGCTACCCTCGGCACCGGGGAGCTGTTTTTT.

This chain links TRBV30 with TRBJ1-6; tentatively, D is TRBD1 (5 bases). Trimming removed 2 bases at V and 0 bases at J, with 23 bases between. CDR1 GTSNPN and CDR2 SVGIG come from the germline V gene (reference sequence). This CDR3 is 20 amino acids long. The CDR3 spells CAWSLSGGGGKSSYNSPLHF. The CDR3 coding sequence is TGTGCCTGGAGTCTCTCCGGGGGGGGAGGGAAGAGCTCCTATAATTCACCCCTCCACTTT.

A few counts support this clonotype. V gene TRBV7-9 combines with J gene TRBJ1-2; perhaps TRBD1 as D (5 bases). CDR1 is SEHNR and CDR2 is FQNEAQ in the germline V gene (reference sequence). The CDR3 contains 13 residues. Trimming shortened V by 5 bases and J by 4 bases, and 11 bases separated the two germline ends. In nucleotides, the CDR3 is TGTGCCAGCAGCCCTGGGGCAGGCTATGGCTACACCTTC. Protein product: CASSPGAGYGYTF.

The CDR3 DNA reads as TGTGCCAGCAGCACTAAGGGCGGTACCGGGGAGCTGTTTTTT. Translation: CASSTKGGTGELFF. The chain employs TRBV5-5 and TRBJ2-2; D remains ambiguous. This CDR3 has 14 residues. Germline CDR1 reads SGHKS; CDR2 reads YYEKEE (reference sequence). Trimming removed 4 bases from V and 5 bases from J, with 12 bases in between.

J is TRBJ1-2 and V is TRBV12-3 or TRBV12-4; D may be TRBD1 (5 bases). The CDR3 sequence is 18 residues long. V gave up 2 bases and J gave up 0 bases, with 19 bases separating them. The CDR3 DNA reads as TGTGCCAGCAGTTTAACGGCCCGGGACCGAACAACTAACTATGGCTACACCTTC. Protein sequence: CASSLTARDRTTNYGYTF.

The genes are TRBV15 and TRBJ2-2; TRBD1 agrees at 10 bases. V gave up 1 base and J gave up 0 bases; unmatched junction bases: 5. The CDR3 contains 18 residues. Germline V gene data show CDR1 as LNHNV and CDR2 as YYDKDF (reference sequence). CDR3 bases: TGTGCCACCAGCAGAGGCCGGACAGGGGGACCGAACACCGGGGAGCTGTTTTTT. As protein: CATSRGRTGGPNTGELFF.

This chain connects TRBV6-1 to TRBJ2-3; 7 nucleotides line up with TRBD2. Trimming cost V 5 bases and J 2 bases; bases outside gene matches: 7. The CDR3 contains 15 residues. Germline-derived CDR1 and CDR2 are MNHNS and SASEGT. CDR3 sequence: CASSPGLLNTDTQYF. The DNA of the CDR3 is TGTGCCAGCAGTCCGGGACTATTAAACACAGATACGCAGTATTTT.

This chain joins TRBV5-1 and TRBJ2-2; 9 positions agree with TRBD2. The trim removed 1 base at V and 8 bases at J, leaving 6 bases unmatched. CDR1 and CDR2 (germline): SGHRS, YFSETQ. This CDR3 comprises 15 residues. Here the CDR3 DNA reads TGCGCCAGCAGCTTGTCTCTAGCGGGGTATGGGGAGCTGTTTTTT. It codes for CASSLSLAGYGELFF.

The rearrangement uses TRBV7-2 and TRBJ1-5, with D perhaps matching TRBD1 (6 bases). The CDR3 contains 14 residues. Germline V gene lookup returns CDR1 SGHTA and CDR2 FQGNSA. Trimming pared 5 bases from V and 4 bases from J, leaving 12 bases between. As DNA, the CDR3 is TGTGCCAGCAGCGCTACAGGGCCAAATCAGCCCCAGCATTTT. Translated, it gives CASSATGPNQPQHF.

The V and J genes are TRBV6-1 and TRBJ2-7, with 9 positions matching TRBD2. Germline V gene data show CDR1 as MNHNS and CDR2 as SASEGT. V dropped 7 bases and J dropped 3; count of bases not matched to a gene: 16. The length of the CDR3 is 17 residues. The CDR3 protein is CASNHFGRGGNLYEQYF. The CDR3 coding sequence is TGTGCCAGCAACCACTTCGGGCGGGGGGGAAACCTCTACGAGCAGTACTTC.

The chain's CDR3 is CASSLGGGAYTEAFF. CDR3 nucleotides: TGTGCCAGCAGTTTAGGTGGTGGGGCTTACACTGAAGCTTTCTTT. The chain employs TRBV28 and TRBJ1-1; TRBD1 is a possible D gene (5 bases). Trimming took off 2 bases at V and 3 bases at J, with 13 bases between the two ends. In germline, CDR1 is MDHEN, CDR2 SYDVKM. The CDR3 is made up of 15 amino acids. The complete variable domain, with remaining parts taken from reference TRBV28 and TRBJ1-1, reads DVKVTQSSRYLVKRTGEKVFLECVQDMDHENMFWYRQDPGLGLRLIYFSYDVKMKEKGDIPEGYSVSREKKERFSLILESASTNQTSMYLCASSLGGGAYTEAFFGQGTRLTVV.

This clonotype was found a few times. The CDR3, as DNA: TGTGCCAGCAGCTTAGGCAGTAGGCAGGGCGCGGGAGCCGCAGATACGCAGTATTTT. Amino acid sequence: CASSLGSRQGAGAADTQYF. The chain links TRBV7-9 to TRBJ2-3, with 7 positions matching TRBD2. The CDR3 sequence is 19 residues long. V lost 1 base, J lost 4 bases, and 17 bases stayed unmatched. Germline CDR1 is SEHNR and CDR2 is FQNEAQ (reference sequence).

The chain couples TRBV19 to TRBJ1-6; D perhaps matches TRBD1 (5 bases). The CDR3 has 14 amino acids. CDR1 is LNHDA and CDR2 is SQIVND in the germline V gene (reference sequence). The ends were cut back, 6 bases at V and 3 bases at J, with 9 bases in the middle. The CDR3 loop reads CASSTTDYNSPLHF. The DNA for the CDR3 is TGTGCCAGTAGCACGACAGACTATAATTCACCCCTCCACTTT.

About this clonotype itself: A much more abundant neighbour one base away suggests this may be a read error. The missing conserved phenylalanine or tryptophan at the end of this CDR3 makes a read error likely. The chain employs TRBV20-1 and TRBJ1-2, with 8 bases that match TRBD1. CDR1 and CDR2 from the germline V gene are DFQATT and SNEGSKA (reference sequence). J gave up 5 bases and V 4 bases, and 3 bases lay outside the gene matches. The CDR3 spans 12 residues. The CDR3 DNA is TGCAGTGCTACGACAGGGGTGTATGGCTACACCTCC. It yields the protein CSATTGVYGYTS.

This chain links TRBV4-1 with TRBJ1-5, with D perhaps TRBD1 (6 bases). Between the trimmed V and J ends, which lost 4 bases and 6 bases, there was a span of 16 bases. Per the germline V gene, CDR1 is MGHRA and CDR2 is YSYEKL. The CDR3 covers 15 residues. The CDR3 region is CASSRLPGDSQPQHF. The CDR3 region has the DNA TGCGCCAGCAGCCGCCTGCCAGGGGATAGTCAGCCCCAGCATTTT.

There are a few counts of this clonotype. The rearrangement joins TRBV7-9 to TRBJ2-3; 11 bases fit TRBD1. Trimming removed 3 bases from V and 5 bases from J; junction bases left unmatched: 1. Germline CDR1 is SEHNR and CDR2 is FQNEAQ (reference sequence). The CDR3 runs 14 residues. The CDR3, as DNA: TGTGCCAGCAGCTTTGGGACAGGGGGAGATACGCAGTATTTT. Amino acids: CASSFGTGGDTQYF. Using reference TRBV7-9 and TRBJ2-3 for the parts outside the CDR3, the full variable domain is DTGVSQNPRHKITKRGQNVTFRCDPISEHNRLYWYRQTLGQGPEFLTYFQNEAQLEKSRLLSDRFSAERPKGSFSTLEIQRTEQGDSAMYLCASSFGTGGDTQYFGPGTRLTVL.

This chain joins TRBV11-2 and TRBJ1-1; D is possibly TRBD1 (5 bases). The V end was cut by 1 base, the J end by 10 bases, with 19 bases between. Germline CDR1 and CDR2: SGHAT and FQNNGV. The CDR3 runs to 15 residues. The CDR3 protein is CASSLGLGSGTGAFF. DNA for the CDR3: TGTGCCAGCAGCTTAGGCCTGGGGTCCGGGACCGGAGCTTTCTTT.

This clonotype is categorized as large (0.1 to 1%). In DNA form, the CDR3 reads TGTGCCAGTAGTATGTCCGCGAGGAATCAGCCCCAGCATTTT. This translates into CASSMSARNQPQHF. The chain combines TRBV19 with TRBJ1-5; no firm D call. The CDR3 contains 14 residues. Germline CDR1 LNHDA, CDR2 SQIVND (reference sequence). V lost 3 bases to trimming and J lost 4 bases, with 10 bases between them.

The chain links TRBV7-2 to TRBJ1-5; unclear D gene. V was trimmed by 7 bases and J by 2 bases, leaving 12 bases between them. The V gene's germline CDR1 is SGHTA and CDR2 FQGNSA. The CDR3 is made up of 14 amino acids. CDR3 loop: CASTNPDGNQPQHF. CDR3 DNA sequence: TGTGCCAGCACCAACCCCGATGGCAATCAGCCCCAGCATTTT.

This sequence joins TRBV9 and TRBJ2-7, with TRBD2 identical over 12 bases. This CDR3 has 16 residues. Germline values: CDR1 SGDLS, CDR2 YYNGEE. Unmatched junction bases numbered 6, after V lost 0 bases and J lost 5 bases. CDR3 residues: CASSVGLAGGIDEQYF. As DNA, the CDR3 is TGTGCCAGCAGCGTAGGGCTAGCGGGGGGGATCGACGAGCAGTACTTC.

J is TRBJ1-6 and V is TRBV19; D gene ambiguous. Per germline, CDR1 LNHDA and CDR2 SQIVND (reference sequence). The CDR3 extends over 13 amino acids. V shed 2 bases and J shed 9 bases, with 8 bases lying between them. The DNA of the CDR3 is TGTGCCAGTAGTATATATTCCGGTTCACCCCTCCACTTT. It codes for CASSIYSGSPLHF.

J is TRBJ1-1 and V is TRBV2, with a tentative D call TRBD1 (5 bases). CDR1 is SNHLY and CDR2 is FYNNEI in the germline V gene. The CDR3 covers 13 residues. Trimming pared 7 bases from V and 7 bases from J, leaving 16 bases between. This CDR3 reads CASNAQGSHEAFF. The DNA of the CDR3 is TGTGCCAGCAACGCTCAGGGATCACATGAAGCTTTCTTT. Filled out from reference TRBV2 and TRBJ1-1, the complete variable domain reads EPEVTQTPSHQVTQMGQEVILRCVPISNHLYFYWYRQILGQKVEFLVSFYNNEISEKSEIFDDQFSVERPDGSNFTLKIRSTKLEDSAMYFCASNAQGSHEAFFGQGTRLTVV.